These 2 T cell receptor beta chains were all obtained from the same sample, sequenced in a study of T cells in Graves' hyperthyroidism and ophthalmopathy. Regions amplified from RNA transcripts were the TCR beta CDR3 regions. When the TCR CDR3 underwent first-round RT-PCR, the HTBI primer set was used. TCRdb recomputed calls from the multiplex PCR reads with MiXCR, one row per CDR3 protein. Of about 210,000 distinct CDR3 sequences in the sample, roughly 18% are singletons; the top ten hold 50%. Sequenced input: blood. The receptor source for this set is a man aged 50 to 60 with Graves' hyperthyroidism.

The gene calls are TRBV30 and TRBJ2-7; D is unresolved. The CDR3 contains 15 residues. Germline CDR1 and CDR2: GTSNPN and SVGIG (reference sequence). V was pared by 0 bases and J by 4 bases, with 16 bases between. The CDR3 spells CAWSVVWVGKYEQYF. In nucleotides, the CDR3 is TGTGCCTGGAGTGTTGTTTGGGTTGGAAAATACGAGCAGTACTTC.

This clonotype was counted a few times. The gene calls are TRBV7-3 and TRBJ2-2, with no clear D. The germline V and J ends were trimmed by 0 bases and 6 bases, with 8 bases remaining between them. There are 14 residues in the CDR3. Germline CDR1 SGHTA, CDR2 FQGTGA. CDR3 sequence reads: CASSLTLGPGELFF. CDR3 coding DNA: TGTGCCAGCAGCTTAACATTAGGTCCCGGGGAGCTGTTTTTT.